This T cell receptor (beta chain) was identified during a study of CD8 T cells in ankylosing spondylitis. TCRdb called the 5' RACE reads again in MiXCR, with one record for every CDR3 protein. The sample has some 200,000 distinct CDR3 sequences; roughly 25% are singletons. This clonotype was counted a single time. Antigen: not known. General study results and limits: Disease-linked clones proved CD8+ and comparatively uncommon in peripheral blood. Blood of patients with ankylosing spondylitis appeared to be characterized by a TCR beta motif of eight highly homologous variants.

Germline values: CDR1 SNHLY, CDR2 FYNNEI. V was clipped by 5 bases and J by 3 bases; unmatched bases: 8. The length of the CDR3 is 16 residues. The receptor was isolated from a male donor with ankylosing spondylitis or in good health (not recorded which). This chain uses TRBV2 with TRBJ2-1; TRBD2 aligns across 9 bases. The specimen was blood, either unsorted or a sorted T cell fraction (not recorded which). The CDR3 nucleotides read TGTGCCAGCAGTCCATGGGCTAGCGGGAACTACAATGAGCAGTTCTTC. It translates to CASSPWASGNYNEQFF.